The clone carrying this TCR beta chain was seen a single time. The sample originates from a study of blood T cell repertoires in COVID-19. Study overall: The United States, Italy and Spain were the sources of the acute and convalescent COVID-19 samples.

The assay was immunoSEQ multiplex PCR, and TCRdb's table has in-frame clones only and misses some. The data show roughly 190,000 clones, 94% seen once. This CDR3 is built from 17 residues. Germline V gene lookup returns CDR1 SGHTA and CDR2 FQGNSA. Trimming pared 4 bases from V and 9 bases from J, leaving 22 bases between. This sequence was found in a young man with COVID-19, enrolled during active disease. This chain uses TRBV7-2 with TRBJ1-6; possible D gene TRBD1, 5 bases. The sample comprised peripheral blood. CDR3 in amino acids: CASSSRRDGGLGSPLHF. The DNA of the CDR3 is TGTGCCAGCAGCTCGAGAAGGGACGGGGGGTTGGGTTCACCCCTCCACTTT.